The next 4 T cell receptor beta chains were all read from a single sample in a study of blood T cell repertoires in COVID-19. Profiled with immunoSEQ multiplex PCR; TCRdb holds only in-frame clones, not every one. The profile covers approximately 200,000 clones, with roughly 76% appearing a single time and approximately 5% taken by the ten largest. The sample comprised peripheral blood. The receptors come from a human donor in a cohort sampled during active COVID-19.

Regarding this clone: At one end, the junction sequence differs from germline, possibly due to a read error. CDR3 in amino acids: CASSAWDRGKNAEAFF. CDR3 nucleotide sequence: TGTGCCAGCAGTGCCTGGGACAGGGGAAAGAACGCTGAAGCTTTCTTT. The chain couples TRBV27 to TRBJ1-1, with 10 nucleotides matching TRBD1. Germline loops: CDR1 MNHEY, CDR2 SMNVEV (reference sequence). CDR3 length: 16 residues.

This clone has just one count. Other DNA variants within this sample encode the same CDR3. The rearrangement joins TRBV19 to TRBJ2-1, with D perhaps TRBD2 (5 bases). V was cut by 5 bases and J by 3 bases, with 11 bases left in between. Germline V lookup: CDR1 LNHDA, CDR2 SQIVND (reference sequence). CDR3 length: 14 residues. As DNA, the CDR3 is TGTGCCAGTAGTCCGGCCGGACTCTACAATGAGCAGTTCTTC. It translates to CASSPAGLYNEQFF.

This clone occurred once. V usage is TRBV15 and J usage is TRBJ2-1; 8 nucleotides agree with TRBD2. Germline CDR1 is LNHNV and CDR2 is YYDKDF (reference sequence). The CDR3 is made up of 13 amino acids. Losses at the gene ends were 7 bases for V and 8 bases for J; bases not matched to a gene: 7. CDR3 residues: CATNDLSGDEQFF. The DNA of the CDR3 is TGTGCCACCAACGATCTTAGCGGGGATGAGCAGTTCTTC. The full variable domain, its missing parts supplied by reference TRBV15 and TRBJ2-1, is DAMVIQNPRYQVTQFGKPVTLSCSQTLNHNVMYWYQQKSSQAPKLLFHYYDKDFNNEADTPDNFQSRRPNTSFCFLDIRSPGLGDTAMYLCATNDLSGDEQFFGPGTRLTVL.

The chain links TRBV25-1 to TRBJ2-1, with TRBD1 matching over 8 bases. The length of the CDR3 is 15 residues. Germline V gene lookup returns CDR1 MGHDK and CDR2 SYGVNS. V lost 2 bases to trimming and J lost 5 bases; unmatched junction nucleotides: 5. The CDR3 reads CASSEPGTGNNEQFF. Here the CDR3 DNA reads TGTGCCAGCAGTGAACCCGGGACAGGTAACAATGAGCAGTTCTTC.